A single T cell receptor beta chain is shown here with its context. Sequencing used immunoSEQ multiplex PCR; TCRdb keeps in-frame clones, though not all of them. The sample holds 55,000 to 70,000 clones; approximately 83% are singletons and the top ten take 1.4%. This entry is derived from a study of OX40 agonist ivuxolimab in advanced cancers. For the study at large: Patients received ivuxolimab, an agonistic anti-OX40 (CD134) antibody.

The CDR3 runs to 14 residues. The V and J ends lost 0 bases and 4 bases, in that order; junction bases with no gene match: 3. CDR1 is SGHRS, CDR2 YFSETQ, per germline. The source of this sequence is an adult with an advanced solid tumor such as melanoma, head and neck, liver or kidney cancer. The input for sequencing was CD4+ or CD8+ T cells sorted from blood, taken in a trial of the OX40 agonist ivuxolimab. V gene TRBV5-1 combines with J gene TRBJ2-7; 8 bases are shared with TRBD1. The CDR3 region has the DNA TGCGCCAGCAGCTTGGGACAGGGGTTATACGAGCAGTACTTC. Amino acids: CASSLGQGLYEQYF.